These 21 T cell receptor beta chains were all obtained from the same sample, sequenced in a study of memory CD4+ T cells and cytomegalovirus serostatus. Single viable CD3+CD4+CD8-CD45RO+ cells were sorted as the memory CD4+ T cells. Data came from immunoSEQ multiplex PCR; TCRdb stores just in-frame clones and leaves some out. Among 55,000 to 75,000 clones listed, approximately 78% were seen once. Sequences were obtained from memory CD4+ T cells from blood. The source of these receptors is an adult in good health and CMV-seronegative.

The chain joins TRBV14 to TRBJ2-7; a weak D match, TRBD2 (6 bases). The CDR3 extends over 15 amino acids. V was shortened by 4 bases and J by 6 bases, with 19 bases between the two germline ends. Germline assignment: CDR1 SGHDN and CDR2 FVKESK. The CDR3 sequence is CASSPPGLLFVEQYF. CDR3 nucleotide sequence: TGTGCCAGCAGCCCCCCGGGACTGCTCTTTGTCGAGCAGTACTTC.

The chain recombines TRBV7-6 with TRBJ2-7; D might be TRBD2 (5 bases). Trimming took 4 bases from V and 2 from J, leaving 15 bases between them. The CDR3 has 15 amino acids. Germline V gives CDR1 SGHVS, CDR2 FNYEAQ. CDR3 nucleotide sequence: TGTGCCAGCAGCTCGACACTAGACGGTACCTACGAGCAGTACTTC. Its translation: CASSSTLDGTYEQYF.

The chain joins TRBV29-1 to TRBJ2-1; TRBD1 aligns across 9 bases. Germline V lookup: CDR1 SQVTM, CDR2 ANQGSEA. This CDR3 region has 17 residues. Trimming took 3 bases from V and 5 from J; bases not matched to a gene: 14. The CDR3 reads CSVDSPMDRGLNNEQFF. Here the CDR3 DNA reads TGCAGCGTTGATTCCCCGATGGACAGGGGACTGAACAATGAGCAGTTCTTC.

This rearrangement joins TRBV5-8 to TRBJ2-1; D is ambiguous. Germline V gene sequence: CDR1 SGHTS, CDR2 YDEGEE. This CDR3 has 16 amino acids. V lost 4 bases and J lost 0, with 14 bases in between. The CDR3 loop is CASSIGRGLSYNEQFF. In nucleotides, the CDR3 is TGTGCCAGCAGCATTGGAAGAGGCCTCTCCTACAATGAGCAGTTCTTC. Drawing the rest from reference TRBV5-8 and TRBJ2-1, the complete variable domain is EAGVTQSPTHLIKTRGQQATLRCSPISGHTSVYWYQQALGLGLQFLLWYDEGEERNRGNFPPRFSGRQFPNYSSELNVNALELEDSALYLCASSIGRGLSYNEQFFGPGTRLTVL.

CDR3 loop: CASFNQDRGYGYTF. The CDR3, as DNA: TGTGCCAGCTTTAACCAGGACCGCGGCTATGGCTACACCTTC. The chain carries TRBV18 and TRBJ1-2; D not certain. V dropped 7 bases and J dropped 4 bases, with 16 bases sitting between them. Looked up from germline, CDR1 is KGHSH and CDR2 is LQKENI. The CDR3 sequence is 14 residues long.

This chain links TRBV5-1 with TRBJ1-2; D possibly corresponds to TRBD1 (5 bases). V was cut by 1 base and J by 2 bases, with 12 bases left in between. The CDR3 length is 15 residues. Germline assignment: CDR1 SGHRS and CDR2 YFSETQ. The chain's CDR3 is CASSLRTGGNYGYTF. The CDR3 DNA reads as TGCGCCAGCAGCTTGCGCACAGGTGGGAACTATGGCTACACCTTC.

This clone came up once. The chain uses TRBV28 and TRBJ1-2; unclear D gene. CDR1 and CDR2 from the germline V gene are MDHEN and SYDVKM. This CDR3 has 14 residues. V lost 2 bases and J 2 bases, leaving 9 bases between the germline ends. The CDR3 here is CASSLESANYGYTF. The CDR3 region has the DNA TGTGCCAGCAGTTTAGAGTCGGCGAACTATGGCTACACCTTC.

The V call is TRBV30, the J call TRBJ2-7; 7 bases align to TRBD2. The CDR3 is 12 amino acids. Per germline, CDR1 GTSNPN and CDR2 SVGIG (reference sequence). The junction had 8 bases not matched to a gene; V was cut back by 5 bases and J by 7 bases. The DNA of the CDR3 is TGTGCCTGGGGGCGGGGGATGTGGGAGCAGTACTTC. It yields the protein CAWGRGMWEQYF.

The rearrangement uses TRBV20-1 and TRBJ2-7, with D possibly being TRBD1 or TRBD2 (5 bases each). The CDR3 length is 11 residues. Trimming took off 6 bases at V and 7 bases at J, with 13 bases between the two ends. Per the germline V gene, CDR1 is DFQATT and CDR2 is SNEGSKA (reference sequence). For the CDR3, the DNA is TGCAGTGCAAGACGGGGCTGGGAGCAGTACTTC. This translates into CSARRGWEQYF.

The CDR3: CASSLAGRTARTDTQYF. CDR3 nucleotide sequence: TGCGCCAGCAGCTTGGCCGGTAGGACAGCTCGGACAGATACGCAGTATTTT. The chain employs TRBV5-1 and TRBJ2-3, with a possible D match to TRBD1 (6 bases). The germline gives CDR1 SGHRS, CDR2 YFSETQ. The CDR3 totals 17 residues. V was cut by 0 bases and J by 3 bases, with 17 bases left in between.

Details on this clone: Lacking the conserved final phenylalanine or tryptophan, this CDR3 likely reflects a read error. The limits of the CDR3 on the DNA are not certain, so only TCRdb's listed CDR3 is given. The CDR3 loop is CASSFWTDYL. This sequence joins TRBV5-1 and TRBJ2-7; the table's D call, TRBD2, was not checked against the DNA. The CDR3 numbers 10 amino acids, ends counted. Germline V gene data show CDR1 as SGHRS and CDR2 as YFSETQ.

The V gene is TRBV6-1, the J gene TRBJ2-4; D gene uncertain. The germline CDR1 and CDR2 sequences are MNHNS and SASEGT. The length of the CDR3 is 15 residues. V lost 3 bases, J lost 0 bases, and 9 bases lay in between. The CDR3 bases are TGTGCCAGCAGTGACTACAGCTTAGCCAAAAACATTCAGTACTTC. The encoded protein is CASSDYSLAKNIQYF.

The chain combines TRBV30 with TRBJ1-5; D perhaps matches TRBD1 (5 bases). Trimming pared 2 bases from V and 10 bases from J, leaving 12 bases between. Germline CDR1 is GTSNPN and CDR2 is SVGIG (reference sequence). CDR3 length: 12 amino acids. In DNA, the CDR3 is TGTGCCTGGAGTCGAACTCAGGGTCCCCAGCATTTT. Translation gives CAWSRTQGPQHF.

The CDR3 DNA is TGTGCCAGCAGCTTGCCAGGGGCGGGGGGCACCGGGGAGCTGTTTTTT. Its translation is CASSLPGAGGTGELFF. The rearrangement links TRBV5-8 to TRBJ2-2, with 8 bases aligning to TRBD2. Germline V gene sequence: CDR1 SGHTS, CDR2 YDEGEE. V gave up 1 base and J gave up 4 bases; unmatched junction bases: 6. The CDR3 contains 16 residues.

The chain recombines TRBV27 with TRBJ2-5; 12 bases map to TRBD1. The germline V gene has CDR1 MNHEY and CDR2 SMNVEV (reference sequence). Trimming took 6 bases from V and 5 from J; bases not matched to a gene: 7. This CDR3 has 15 residues. The CDR3 region has the DNA TGTGCCAGCAGGTGGGGACAGGGGGCCGTCGAGACCCAGTACTTC. Residues: CASRWGQGAVETQYF.

This chain joins TRBV2 and TRBJ1-2, with TRBD1 matching 12 bases. Germline V gene lookup returns CDR1 SNHLY and CDR2 FYNNEI. The CDR3 covers 14 residues. Losses at the gene ends were 1 base for V and 7 bases for J; bases not matched to a gene: 1. CDR3 amino acids: CASSEEGQGAGYTF. For the CDR3, the DNA is TGTGCCAGCAGTGAAGAGGGACAGGGGGCTGGCTACACCTTC.

This clone was counted a few times. The V call is TRBV4-2, the J call TRBJ1-2; 8 bases match TRBD1. Trimming took 3 bases from V and 7 from J; bases not matched to a gene: 7. The CDR3 sequence is 14 residues long. CDR1 and CDR2 (germline): LGHNA, YNFKEQ. In nucleotides, the CDR3 is TGTGCCAGCAGCCAGGGCAGGGGGCAGCTTGGCTACACCTTC. Its translation: CASSQGRGQLGYTF.

The gene calls are TRBV27 and TRBJ2-7; 9 bases map to TRBD2. J was trimmed by 3 bases and V by 6 bases; bases with no gene match: 9. This CDR3 spans 15 amino acids. The germline gives CDR1 MNHEY, CDR2 SMNVEV (reference sequence). CDR3 sequence reads: CASRKRGSGGYEQYF. The CDR3 nucleotides are TGTGCCAGCAGAAAAAGGGGTAGCGGGGGCTACGAGCAGTACTTC.

This clone was observed a handful of times. The genes are TRBV28 and TRBJ2-1, with D uncertain. Trimming removed 3 bases at V and 0 bases at J, with 12 bases between. CDR1 is MDHEN and CDR2 is SYDVKM in the germline V gene. The CDR3 length is 16 residues. CDR3: CASSFVGSGSYNEQFF. CDR3 bases: TGTGCCAGCAGTTTCGTCGGTTCAGGCTCCTACAATGAGCAGTTCTTC.

The J gene is TRBJ2-7, the V gene TRBV6-6; 10 nucleotides agree with TRBD1. V trimming: 3 bases; J trimming: 5 bases; junction bases outside the gene matches: 10. Germline V lookup: CDR1 MNHNY, CDR2 SVGAGI (reference sequence). The CDR3 sequence is 16 residues long. The CDR3 loop is CASSYLPGTGVNEQYF. CDR3 bases: TGTGCCAGCAGTTATCTACCCGGGACAGGGGTAAACGAGCAGTACTTC.

This clone has more than one count but fewer than ten. This chain links TRBV7-6 with TRBJ1-1; 7 positions match TRBD1. There are 16 residues in the CDR3. Per the germline V gene, CDR1 is SGHVS and CDR2 is FNYEAQ. V gave up 3 bases and J gave up 1 base; unmatched junction bases: 8. The DNA for the CDR3 is TGTGCCAGCAGCTTCCAACAGGGGACATCGAACACTGAAGCTTTCTTT. This codes for CASSFQQGTSNTEAFF.